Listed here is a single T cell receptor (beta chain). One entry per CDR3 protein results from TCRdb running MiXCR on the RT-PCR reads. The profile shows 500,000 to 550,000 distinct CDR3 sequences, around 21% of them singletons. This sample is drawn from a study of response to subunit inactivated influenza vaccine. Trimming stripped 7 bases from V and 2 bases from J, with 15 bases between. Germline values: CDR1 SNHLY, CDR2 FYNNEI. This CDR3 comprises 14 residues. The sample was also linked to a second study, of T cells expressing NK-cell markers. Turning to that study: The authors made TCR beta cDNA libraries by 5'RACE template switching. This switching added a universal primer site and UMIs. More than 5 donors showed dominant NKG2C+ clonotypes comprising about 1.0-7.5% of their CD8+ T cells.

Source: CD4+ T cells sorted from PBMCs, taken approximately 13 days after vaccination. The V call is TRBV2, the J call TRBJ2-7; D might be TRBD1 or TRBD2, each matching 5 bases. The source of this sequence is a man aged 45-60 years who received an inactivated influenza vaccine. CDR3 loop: CASTWDENAYEQYF. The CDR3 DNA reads TGTGCCAGCACCTGGGACGAGAATGCCTACGAGCAGTACTTC.